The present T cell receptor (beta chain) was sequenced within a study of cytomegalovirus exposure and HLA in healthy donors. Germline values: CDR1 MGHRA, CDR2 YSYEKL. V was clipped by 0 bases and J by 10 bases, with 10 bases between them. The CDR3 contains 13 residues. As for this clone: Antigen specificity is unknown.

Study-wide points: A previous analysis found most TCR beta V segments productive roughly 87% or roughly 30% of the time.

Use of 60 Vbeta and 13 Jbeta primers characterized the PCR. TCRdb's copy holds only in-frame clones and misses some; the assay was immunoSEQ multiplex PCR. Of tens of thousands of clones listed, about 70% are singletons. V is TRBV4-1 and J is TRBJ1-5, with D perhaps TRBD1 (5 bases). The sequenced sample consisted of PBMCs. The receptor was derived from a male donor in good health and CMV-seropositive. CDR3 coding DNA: TGCGCCAGCAGCCAAGAAGGGGTAACCCCCCAGCATTTT. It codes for CASSQEGVTPQHF.